This T cell receptor beta chain was identified during a study of blood T cell repertoires in COVID-19. Study-wide context: Acute and convalescent COVID-19 samples came from the United States, Italy and Spain. From T cells, B-cell-depleted T cells, or PBMCs came the material, which was cDNA or gDNA.

The CDR3 is 16 residues long. Trimming removed 2 bases from V and 5 bases from J; junction bases left unmatched: 8. Per germline, CDR1 MDHEN and CDR2 SYDVKM. Sequencing was performed with immunoSEQ multiplex PCR; in TCRdb, only in-frame clones are kept and a portion is missing. Counted here are about 250,000 clones, about 84% occurring once; the ten biggest clones make up 5% to 6%. The sequenced sample was peripheral blood. The rearrangement joins TRBV28 to TRBJ1-5; 8 bases match TRBD1. The TCR comes from a woman aged 80 or over with COVID-19, enrolled during active disease. As DNA, the CDR3 is TGTGCCAGCAGTTTACCTGGACAGGGCAGGGATCAGCCCCAGCATTTT. This sequence encodes CASSLPGQGRDQPQHF.